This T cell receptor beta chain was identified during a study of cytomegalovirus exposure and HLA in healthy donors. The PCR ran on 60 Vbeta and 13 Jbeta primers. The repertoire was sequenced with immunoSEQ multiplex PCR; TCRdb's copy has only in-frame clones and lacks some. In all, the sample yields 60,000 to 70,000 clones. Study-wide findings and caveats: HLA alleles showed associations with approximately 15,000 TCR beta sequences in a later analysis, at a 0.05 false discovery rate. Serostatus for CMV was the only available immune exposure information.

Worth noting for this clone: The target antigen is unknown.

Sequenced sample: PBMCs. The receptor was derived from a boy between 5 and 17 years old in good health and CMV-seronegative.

The CDR3 bases are TGTGCCAGCACCCCCATGGGTGCGGGCTATGGCTACACCTTC. It is translated as CASTPMGAGYGYTF. This chain connects TRBV27 to TRBJ1-2; D is unclear. From germline, CDR1 is MNHEY and CDR2 SMNVEV (reference sequence). The CDR3 totals 14 residues. Trimming pared 7 bases from V and 4 bases from J, leaving 16 bases between.